Each of the 15 T cell receptor beta chains below was sequenced from the same sample in a study of PD-L1 blockade in urothelial cancer. Regarding time point: peripheral blood 6 weeks after treatment start. The data were produced by immunoSEQ multiplex PCR, yet TCRdb's version contains in-frame clones alone and is incomplete. The sample consists of more than 90,000 clones, around four fifths of them appearing once. The sample consisted of PBMCs, taken around atezolizumab (anti-PD-L1) treatment. Source of these receptors: a man between 65 and 85 years old with urothelial cancer.

The chain links TRBV7-9 to TRBJ1-3; tentative D call: TRBD1 (6 bases). The length of the CDR3 is 15 residues. Germline CDR1 reads SEHNR; CDR2 reads FQNEAQ (reference sequence). V was shortened by 0 bases and J by 4 bases, with 10 bases between the two germline ends. CDR3 DNA sequence: TGTGCCAGCAGCTTAGCGGGGGCGAGGGGAAACACCATATATTTT. It specifies CASSLAGARGNTIYF.

V is TRBV29-1 and J is TRBJ1-1; D gene ambiguous. CDR1 is SQVTM and CDR2 is ANQGSEA in the germline V gene. V was cut by 6 bases and J by 5 bases, with 13 bases left in between. The CDR3 runs 12 residues. The chain's CDR3 is CSVDGSETEAFF. CDR3 coding DNA: TGCAGCGTCGACGGTTCGGAGACTGAAGCTTTCTTT.

V gene TRBV7-2 combines with J gene TRBJ1-3, with TRBD1 matching over 10 bases. The CDR3 has 15 amino acids. Trimming took 7 bases from V and 5 from J; bases not matched to a gene: 8. Germline CDR1 is SGHTA and CDR2 is FQGNSA. The CDR3 bases are TGTGCCAGCACCTCCGACAGGGGGCTTAGAAACACCATATATTTT. Its translation is CASTSDRGLRNTIYF.

V is TRBV9 and J is TRBJ2-3, with D unclear. CDR3 length equals 11 residues. In germline, CDR1 is SGDLS, CDR2 YYNGEE. Trimming took off 0 bases at V and 6 bases at J, with 2 bases between the two ends. In nucleotides, the CDR3 is TGTGCCAGCAGCGTAGCGGATACGCAGTATTTT. Protein sequence: CASSVADTQYF.

The CDR3: CASSFRGNSYNEQFF. For the CDR3, the DNA is TGTGCCAGCAGCTTCCGAGGTAACTCCTACAATGAGCAGTTCTTC. This chain connects TRBV5-8 to TRBJ2-1; no firm D call. CDR1 and CDR2 from the germline V gene are SGHTS and YDEGEE. The V and J ends lost 2 bases and 0 bases respectively, with 9 bases between them. CDR3 length: 15 amino acids.

This chain joins TRBV19 and TRBJ2-2; 11 bases are a match to TRBD2. Germline V gene data show CDR1 as LNHDA and CDR2 as SQIVND (reference sequence). The V and J ends lost 5 bases and 3 bases, in that order; junction bases with no gene match: 8. The CDR3 contains 17 residues. CDR3 nucleotides: TGTGCCAGTAGTGTATCACTAGCGGGAGTTTACACCGGGGAGCTGTTTTTT. As protein: CASSVSLAGVYTGELFF.

CDR3 DNA sequence: TGTGCCAGCAGTGCACTTGGGACAGGGAATAACTATGGCTACACCTTC. This encodes CASSALGTGNNYGYTF. The V and J genes are TRBV25-1 and TRBJ1-2; 9 nucleotides agree with TRBD1. Germline CDR1 MGHDK, CDR2 SYGVNS. CDR3 length: 16 residues. V shed 4 bases, J shed 1 base, and the junction held 7 bases outside the gene matches.

The chain has TRBV2 and TRBJ2-7, with 8 positions matching TRBD1. The germline CDR1 and CDR2 sequences are SNHLY and FYNNEI. Germline trimming cut 3 bases from V and 3 bases from J; bases unmatched to any gene: 7. The CDR3 covers 15 residues. The CDR3 loop is CASSERQGAIYEQYF. Written as DNA, the CDR3 is TGTGCCAGCAGTGAGCGGCAGGGGGCTATCTACGAGCAGTACTTC.

This clone was seen only once. The genes are TRBV30 and TRBJ1-1; TRBD1 is a possible D gene (5 bases). V was pared by 1 base and J by 10 bases, with 7 bases between. The germline V gene encodes CDR1 GTSNPN and CDR2 SVGIG (reference sequence). The CDR3 runs to 10 residues. The CDR3 DNA reads TGTGCCTGGAGTGCGGGGGGAGCTTTCTTT. This translates into CAWSAGGAFF.

V and J are TRBV2 and TRBJ1-6, with 8 bases that match TRBD1. Losses at the gene ends were 2 bases for V and 6 bases for J; bases not matched to a gene: 6. This CDR3 comprises 16 residues. Looked up from germline, CDR1 is SNHLY and CDR2 is FYNNEI. The CDR3 sequence: CASSELGQALNSPLHF. CDR3 bases: TGTGCCAGCAGTGAACTGGGACAGGCCCTTAATTCACCCCTCCACTTT. Full variable domain (rest looked up from reference TRBV2 and TRBJ1-6): EPEVTQTPSHQVTQMGQEVILRCVPISNHLYFYWYRQILGQKVEFLVSFYNNEISEKSEIFDDQFSVERPDGSNFTLKIRSTKLEDSAMYFCASSELGQALNSPLHFGNGTRLTVT.

The chain has TRBV19 and TRBJ2-7; 10 bases fit TRBD1. CDR3 length equals 14 residues. V lost 5 bases, J lost 2 bases, and 3 bases stayed unmatched. Looked up from germline, CDR1 is LNHDA and CDR2 is SQIVND (reference sequence). CDR3 bases: TGTGCCAGTAGTGGAGGACAGGGGGCCTACGAGCAGTACTTC. Protein: CASSGGQGAYEQYF.

This chain joins TRBV6-1 and TRBJ2-7; 7 bases are a match to TRBD1. J lost 0 bases, V lost 7 bases, and 6 bases had no gene match. The CDR3 consists of 14 residues. Germline V CDR1 and CDR2: MNHNS, SASEGT. The CDR3 is CASIRGGPSYEQYF. The DNA for the CDR3 is TGTGCCAGCATTAGAGGGGGCCCCTCCTACGAGCAGTACTTC.

This clone was found once. The chain links TRBV19 to TRBJ2-3; 10 bases agree with TRBD1. CDR1 is LNHDA and CDR2 is SQIVND in the germline V gene (reference sequence). This CDR3 is 14 amino acids long. V was pared by 10 bases and J by 5 bases, with 9 bases of the junction left unmatched. The CDR3 coding sequence is TGTGCCACCCGGGACAGGGGAAGAGTAGATACGCAGTATTTT. Amino acids: CATRDRGRVDTQYF.

The table lists this clone with a few counts. This chain joins TRBV18 and TRBJ2-1, with TRBD2 matching over 9 bases. The germline V gene has CDR1 KGHSH and CDR2 LQKENI. V dropped 6 bases and J dropped 5; count of bases not matched to a gene: 5. The length of the CDR3 is 14 residues. The CDR3 sequence is CASSAAGGDNEQFF. The CDR3 bases are TGTGCCAGCTCTGCAGCGGGAGGCGACAATGAGCAGTTCTTC.

This chain joins TRBV5-4 and TRBJ2-2; D perhaps matches TRBD1 (5 bases). The CDR3 consists of 15 residues. Looked up from germline, CDR1 is SGHNT and CDR2 is YYREEE (reference sequence). Trimming removed 0 bases at V and 6 bases at J, with 12 bases between. CDR3 bases: TGTGCCAGCAGCTTGGGCCTAGGGGAAGCCGGGGAGCTGTTTTTT. This codes for CASSLGLGEAGELFF.